Below, one TCR beta chain is given with its context. The germline V gene has CDR1 MDHEN and CDR2 SYDVKM. This CDR3 region has 12 residues. Unmatched junction bases numbered 4, after V lost 8 bases and J lost 5 bases. In the study's own analysis: Estimation of nucleated cell counts was performed using reference gene primer amplification. Profiling relied on immunoSEQ multiplex PCR, and the TCRdb table lists in-frame clones only, not all of them. V and J calls and clone size are given by that table; D and trimming were obtained from the DNA. The sample has some 69,000 clones; about nine tenths are singletons. Patients in Seattle were enrolled during active infection, then followed longitudinally. The data stem from a study of blood T cell repertoires in COVID-19. At the level of the study: Both acute and convalescent COVID-19 samples were obtained from the United States, Italy and Spain. The analysed material was cDNA or gDNA that came from T cells, B-cell-depleted T cells, or PBMCs.

This chain uses TRBV28 with TRBJ2-7; 9 nucleotides align to TRBD1. The receptor's source is a man aged 50-59 years with COVID-19, enrolled during active disease. Input material: peripheral blood. The CDR3 DNA is TGTGCCAGCCACGGGACAGGGCACGAGCAGTACTTC. It translates to CASHGTGHEQYF.